Included here is one T cell receptor beta chain sequence, with context. The sample comes from a study of T cells after yellow fever vaccination. Germline assignment: CDR1 DFQATT and CDR2 SNEGSKA (reference sequence). The ends were cut back, 1 base at V and 0 bases at J, with 9 bases in the middle. There are 14 residues in the CDR3. Using its own MiXCR run on the 5' RACE reads, TCRdb lists one record per CDR3 protein. The sample lists 500,000 to 650,000 distinct CDR3 sequences, approximately 15% seen once, with about 14% in the top ten. This specimen was PBMCs, taken on the day of the yellow fever booster vaccination. The rearrangement joins TRBV20-1 to TRBJ2-5; D gene ambiguous. The sequence was obtained from a man under 40 who received the YFV17D yellow fever vaccine. The CDR3 spells CSARVLGNQETQYF. As DNA, the CDR3 is TGCAGTGCTAGAGTACTGGGGAACCAAGAGACCCAGTACTTC.